This TCR beta chain derives from a study of blood T cell repertoires in COVID-19. Only in-frame clones appear in the TCRdb table, and some are missing; sequencing was by immunoSEQ multiplex PCR. This sample has approximately 200,000 clones; less than 90% occur once, and the top ten carry approximately 4%. In germline, CDR1 is KGHSH, CDR2 LQKENI. The CDR3 is 15 residues long. V was clipped by 3 bases and J by 5 bases, with 15 bases between them. Participants had their cohort set by participant-reported clinical history. In its sample, this clone was seen once. The V gene is TRBV18, the J gene TRBJ2-3, with a tentative D call TRBD1 (6 bases). The specimen was PBMCs or T cells enriched from blood (not recorded which). The clonotype comes from a woman in her thirties who had been exposed to COVID-19. The CDR3 protein is CASSPRDTLGDTQYF. CDR3 bases: TGTGCCAGCTCACCGAGGGACACCCTAGGAGATACGCAGTATTTT.